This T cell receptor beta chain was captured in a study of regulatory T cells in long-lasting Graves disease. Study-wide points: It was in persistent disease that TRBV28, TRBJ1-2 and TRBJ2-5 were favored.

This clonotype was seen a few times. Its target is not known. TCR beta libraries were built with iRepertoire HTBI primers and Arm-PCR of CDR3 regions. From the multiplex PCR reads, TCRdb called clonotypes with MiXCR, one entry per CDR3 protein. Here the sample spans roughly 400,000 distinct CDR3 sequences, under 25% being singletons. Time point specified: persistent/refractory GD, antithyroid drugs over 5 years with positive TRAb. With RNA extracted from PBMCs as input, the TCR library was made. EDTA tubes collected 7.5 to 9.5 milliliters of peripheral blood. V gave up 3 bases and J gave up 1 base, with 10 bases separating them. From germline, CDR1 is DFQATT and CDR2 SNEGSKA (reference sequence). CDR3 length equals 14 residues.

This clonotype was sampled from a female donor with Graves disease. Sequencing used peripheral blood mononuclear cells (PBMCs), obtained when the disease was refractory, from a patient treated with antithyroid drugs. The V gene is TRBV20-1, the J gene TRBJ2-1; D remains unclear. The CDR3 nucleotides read TGCAGTGCTAGTGCCTCCGTGTCCTACAATGAGCAGTTCTTC. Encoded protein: CSASASVSYNEQFF.